The 28 T cell receptor beta chains presented below share a single source sample, sequenced in a study of cytomegalovirus exposure and HLA in healthy donors. Primers included in the PCR were 60 Vbeta and 13 Jbeta primers. Sequencing used immunoSEQ multiplex PCR; TCRdb keeps in-frame clones, though not all of them. The sample consists of tens of thousands of clones, approximately 60% of them appearing once. The sequenced sample was PBMCs. The receptors originated from a woman aged 45-60 years in good health and CMV-seropositive.

The chain carries TRBV5-1 and TRBJ2-5; a possible D gene is TRBD2 (7 bases). The length of the CDR3 is 16 residues. Trimming took 0 bases from V and 5 from J, leaving 17 bases between them. Germline CDR1 reads SGHRS; CDR2 reads YFSETQ. The CDR3 is CASSLAVGGGGETQYF. CDR3 sequence (DNA): TGCGCCAGCAGCTTGGCCGTCGGCGGGGGCGGGGAGACCCAGTACTTC.

The chain combines TRBV5-6 with TRBJ2-5; tentatively, D is TRBD2 (6 bases). Per germline, CDR1 SGHDT and CDR2 YYEEEE. This CDR3 region has 17 residues. Trimming pared 0 bases from V and 9 bases from J, leaving 24 bases between. The DNA for the CDR3 is TGTGCCAGCAGCTTGGGGGTCGGCGGGGAACCCTTCGGGGCCCAGTACTTC. Encoded protein: CASSLGVGGEPFGAQYF.

The chain uses TRBV2 and TRBJ2-7; 7 positions match TRBD1. This CDR3 is built from 15 residues. Germline loops: CDR1 SNHLY, CDR2 FYNNEI. With 6 bases clipped from V and 4 bases from J, the junction kept 12 bases outside the gene matches. CDR3 bases: TGTGCCAGCAGCGAGGGACAGTTGGGGGTATACGAGCAGTACTTC. This sequence encodes CASSEGQLGVYEQYF. Drawing the rest from reference TRBV2 and TRBJ2-7, the complete variable domain is EPEVTQTPSHQVTQMGQEVILRCVPISNHLYFYWYRQILGQKVEFLVSFYNNEISEKSEIFDDQFSVERPDGSNFTLKIRSTKLEDSAMYFCASSEGQLGVYEQYFGPGTRLTVT.

The chain carries TRBV28 and TRBJ2-7, with 8 bases lining up with TRBD1. The V and J ends lost 6 bases and 2 bases, in that order; junction bases with no gene match: 9. Germline CDR1 and CDR2: MDHEN and SYDVKM. This CDR3 is 15 amino acids long. The CDR3 DNA reads as TGTGCCAGCAGACCCAGACAGGGGCCGCCCTACGAGCAGTACTTC. Its translation: CASRPRQGPPYEQYF.

This clone showed up just a few times. The chain has TRBV19 and TRBJ1-2; the match to TRBD1 covers 7 bases. CDR1 LNHDA and CDR2 SQIVND come from the germline V gene (reference sequence). This CDR3 contains 15 residues. Losses at the gene ends were 3 bases for V and 5 bases for J; bases not matched to a gene: 9. This CDR3 reads CASSMETGSGYGYTF. CDR3 sequence (DNA): TGTGCCAGTAGTATGGAGACAGGGTCCGGGTATGGCTACACCTTC.

The rearrangement joins TRBV19 to TRBJ1-1; TRBD1 is a possible D gene (5 bases). CDR3 length: 12 residues. The germline gives CDR1 LNHDA, CDR2 SQIVND (reference sequence). Trimming took 5 bases from V and 7 from J, leaving 11 bases between them. CDR3 sequence: CASSALQGEAFF. In DNA, the CDR3 is TGTGCCAGTAGTGCCCTCCAGGGTGAAGCTTTCTTT.

The genes are TRBV19 and TRBJ2-1; TRBD2 agrees at 10 bases. The germline CDR1 and CDR2 sequences are LNHDA and SQIVND (reference sequence). This CDR3 comprises 15 residues. J lost 3 bases, V lost 4 bases, and 3 bases had no gene match. CDR3 sequence (DNA): TGTGCCAGTAGTACCCGGACTAGCGGCTACAATGAGCAGTTCTTC. Translated, it gives CASSTRTSGYNEQFF.

This clone was detected once. The rearrangement uses TRBV9 and TRBJ2-3; 7 positions agree with TRBD2. From germline, CDR1 is SGDLS and CDR2 YYNGEE. The J segment lost 5 bases and the V segment lost 0 bases, leaving 0 bases of the junction unmatched. This CDR3 has 13 amino acids. This CDR3 reads CASSVGGGDTQYF. The DNA for the CDR3 is TGTGCCAGCAGCGTAGGGGGGGGAGATACGCAGTATTTT.

This rearrangement joins TRBV10-1 to TRBJ1-1; a possible D gene is TRBD1 (5 bases). Germline V CDR1 and CDR2: WNHNN, SYGVQD (reference sequence). Trimming took off 8 bases at V and 4 bases at J, with 14 bases between the two ends. This CDR3 is 13 amino acids long. CDR3 region: CASSAQRGTEAFF. As DNA, the CDR3 is TGCGCCAGCTCCGCCCAAAGGGGCACTGAAGCTTTCTTT.

The V gene is TRBV5-1, the J gene TRBJ1-1, with D perhaps TRBD1 (5 bases). CDR3 length: 15 amino acids. The V gene's germline CDR1 is SGHRS and CDR2 YFSETQ. The ends were cut back, 4 bases at V and 4 bases at J, with 17 bases in the middle. The DNA of the CDR3 is TGCGCCAGCAGCGTTGGTGGGGGAGGGAGCACTGAAGCTTTCTTT. Amino acids: CASSVGGGGSTEAFF.

This clone was found many times. The chain recombines TRBV7-2 with TRBJ2-1; D perhaps matches TRBD1 (5 bases). This CDR3 has 15 amino acids. Germline-derived CDR1 and CDR2 are SGHTA and FQGNSA. V was shortened by 5 bases and J by 2 bases, with 13 bases between the two germline ends. The CDR3, as DNA: TGTGCCAGCAGCCCTTACCCGACAGCCTACAATGAGCAGTTCTTC. Amino acid sequence: CASSPYPTAYNEQFF.

This clone was detected a few times. The chain joins TRBV7-3 to TRBJ2-3, with 13 bases lining up with TRBD2. There are 16 residues in the CDR3. Germline CDR1 is SGHTA and CDR2 is FQGTGA. The J segment lost 2 bases and the V segment lost 5 bases, leaving 4 bases of the junction unmatched. CDR3 amino acids: CASSPGTSGATDTQYF. In DNA form, the CDR3 reads TGTGCCAGCAGCCCCGGGACTAGCGGGGCCACAGATACGCAGTATTTT.

V usage is TRBV29-1 and J usage is TRBJ2-5; TRBD2 matches at 8 bases. The CDR3 sequence is 13 residues long. Germline trimming cut 4 bases from V and 4 bases from J; bases unmatched to any gene: 5. In germline, CDR1 is SQVTM, CDR2 ANQGSEA. In DNA form, the CDR3 reads TGCAGCGTTGGGCGGGAGGTGAGAGAGACCCAGTACTTC. It specifies CSVGREVRETQYF.

This chain connects TRBV27 to TRBJ1-6; 10 bases fit TRBD1. The CDR3 extends over 16 amino acids. The germline gives CDR1 MNHEY, CDR2 SMNVEV (reference sequence). J gave up 10 bases and V 4 bases, and 10 bases lay outside the gene matches. The CDR3 sequence: CASSSPGQGWRSPLHF. DNA for the CDR3: TGTGCCAGCAGTTCGCCGGGACAGGGGTGGCGATCACCCCTCCACTTT.

This chain uses TRBV6-1 with TRBJ2-1; D may be TRBD2 (5 bases). The CDR3 spans 15 residues. The germline CDR1 and CDR2 sequences are MNHNS and SASEGT. Trimming cost V 9 bases and J 2 bases, with 17 bases left between them. Written as DNA, the CDR3 is TGTGCCAGTCTACTAACTAGTGCGACCTACAATGAGCAGTTCTTC. The encoded protein is CASLLTSATYNEQFF.

There are a few counts of this clone. The V gene is TRBV13, the J gene TRBJ1-1; 8 nucleotides agree with TRBD1. Looked up from germline, CDR1 is PRHDT and CDR2 is FYEKMQ (reference sequence). V shed 0 bases and J 3 bases; nucleotides not matched to a gene: 9. This CDR3 region has 17 residues. The chain's CDR3 is CASSLGEGRGLYTEAFF. CDR3 nucleotides: TGTGCCAGCAGCTTAGGCGAGGGCAGGGGGCTATACACTGAAGCTTTCTTT.

The V and J genes are TRBV6-1 and TRBJ1-1, with 8 positions matching TRBD1. Germline V gene sequence: CDR1 MNHNS, CDR2 SASEGT. This CDR3 is built from 16 residues. The V gene end was trimmed by 2 bases and the J gene end by 4 bases; junction bases not matched to a gene: 9. The CDR3 DNA reads TGTGCCAGCAGTGAATTTCCAGGGGGCGGTATCACTGAAGCTTTCTTT. Translation: CASSEFPGGGITEAFF.

This chain connects TRBV28 to TRBJ2-5; weak D call: TRBD1 (6 bases). The V end lost 8 bases, the J end lost 4 bases, and 11 bases lay between the germline ends. The length of the CDR3 is 12 residues. Germline V lookup: CDR1 MDHEN, CDR2 SYDVKM. CDR3 protein: CASGGGRETQYF. The DNA for the CDR3 is TGTGCCAGCGGGGGCGGACGAGAGACCCAGTACTTC.

This chain uses TRBV7-9 with TRBJ2-2; TRBD1 aligns across 10 bases. Germline V gene data show CDR1 as SEHNR and CDR2 as FQNEAQ (reference sequence). This CDR3 contains 15 residues. The V segment lost 6 bases and the J segment 1 base; nucleotides outside the gene matches: 2. CDR3 coding DNA: TGTGCCAGCAGGGGGACAGGGGTGAACACCGGGGAGCTGTTTTTT. It codes for CASRGTGVNTGELFF.

The chain couples TRBV30 to TRBJ2-5; 9 positions match TRBD1. Trimming took 1 base from V and 5 from J; bases not matched to a gene: 8. Germline V gene data show CDR1 as GTSNPN and CDR2 as SVGIG (reference sequence). CDR3 length: 15 residues. The CDR3 DNA reads TGTGCCTGGAGTGCTCCGGACAGGGGTCTTGAGACCCAGTACTTC. It yields the protein CAWSAPDRGLETQYF.

J is TRBJ1-2 and V is TRBV7-2, with 10 bases fitting TRBD1. CDR1 SGHTA and CDR2 FQGNSA come from the germline V gene. The CDR3 sequence is 15 residues long. V shed 5 bases and J 8 bases; nucleotides not matched to a gene: 11. The CDR3, as DNA: TGTGCCAGCAGCGGGGCGGGACAGGGGACTAGAGGCTACACCTTC. It translates to CASSGAGQGTRGYTF.

The J gene is TRBJ2-7, the V gene TRBV5-4; 7 bases line up with TRBD1. From germline, CDR1 is SGHNT and CDR2 YYREEE (reference sequence). CDR3 length: 13 amino acids. Germline trimming cut 2 bases from V and 3 bases from J; bases unmatched to any gene: 2. CDR3 protein: CASSFRTGYEQYF. The CDR3, as DNA: TGTGCCAGCAGCTTCCGGACAGGCTACGAGCAGTACTTC.

This chain joins TRBV5-1 and TRBJ2-3; 9 bases are shared with TRBD2. This CDR3 contains 16 residues. The V and J ends lost 2 bases and 2 bases, in that order; junction bases with no gene match: 6. Looked up from germline, CDR1 is SGHRS and CDR2 is YFSETQ. The CDR3 protein is CASSFGERGATDTQYF. The CDR3 DNA sequence: TGCGCCAGCAGCTTCGGCGAGCGGGGGGCCACAGATACGCAGTATTTT.

The V gene is TRBV28, the J gene TRBJ1-2; maybe TRBD1 (6 bases). Trimming took off 5 bases at V and 5 bases at J, with 15 bases between the two ends. Germline lookup yields CDR1 MDHEN and CDR2 SYDVKM. The CDR3 has 14 amino acids. CDR3 bases: TGTGCCAGCAGTCCCTACGTAGGGACATATGGCTACACCTTC. Protein product: CASSPYVGTYGYTF.

This clone was detected a few times. The chain recombines TRBV18 with TRBJ1-4; D is undetermined. With 2 bases removed from V and 8 bases from J, the gap between germline ends came to 9 bases. CDR3 size: 13 residues. CDR1 is KGHSH, CDR2 LQKENI, per germline. The DNA of the CDR3 is TGTGCCAGCTCACCAAGCGGAAGCGAAAAACTGTTTTTT. Its protein product is CASSPSGSEKLFF.

Concerning this clone itself: The sample holds other DNA sequences that translate to the same CDR3. The rearrangement uses TRBV19 and TRBJ2-3; 8 positions match TRBD1. After removal of 8 bases from V and 2 bases from J, the junction contained 6 bases not matched to a gene. Per germline, CDR1 LNHDA and CDR2 SQIVND (reference sequence). There are 14 residues in the CDR3. The CDR3 region is CASQGQETTDTQYF. The CDR3 nucleotides read TGTGCCAGTCAGGGACAGGAGACCACAGATACGCAGTATTTT.

The rearrangement joins TRBV7-7 to TRBJ2-3; TRBD1 agrees at 7 bases. CDR1 SSHAT and CDR2 FNYEAQ come from the germline V gene (reference sequence). The CDR3 contains 13 residues. J gave up 8 bases and V 5 bases, and 7 bases lay outside the gene matches. CDR3 nucleotide sequence: TGTGCCAGCAGCACGAATGACAGGGCTACGCAGTATTTT. It codes for CASSTNDRATQYF.

The V and J genes are TRBV20-1 and TRBJ2-3; D call uncertain. Germline V gene data show CDR1 as DFQATT and CDR2 as SNEGSKA (reference sequence). This CDR3 has 11 amino acids. V was pared by 5 bases and J by 6 bases, with 9 bases between. Written as DNA, the CDR3 is TGCAGTGCTGACCCGGGTGATACGCAGTATTTT. It is translated as CSADPGDTQYF.